The rows below give T cell receptor beta chains drawn from one sample of a study of T cell responses to AZD1222 COVID-19 vaccine. Only in-frame clones appear in the TCRdb table, and some are missing; sequencing was by immunoSEQ multiplex PCR. The data show about 270,000 clones, roughly 93% seen once. This specimen consisted of peripheral blood, obtained 28 days after the second AZD1222 dose. The receptors were sampled from an adult who received the AZD1222 COVID-19 vaccine. The CDR3 runs from the conserved cysteine through the conserved F or W. Each record gives: J gene, D gene, V gene, clone size, CDR3 DNA, CDR3 protein. A D gene is named only where the DNA matches it firmly. Some rows mark clone size as missing; the rest say once, few, many or name a class of expanded clone.

>TRBJ1-1|.|TRBV2|.
TGTGCCAGCAGTCATACCAGGGACGGGGAAGCTTTCTTT
CASSHTRDGEAFF
>TRBJ1-5|TRBD1|TRBV28|.
TGTGCCAGCAGACCGGGGACAGGGTGGAGCAATCAGCCCCAGCATTTT
CASRPGTGWSNQPQHF
>TRBJ2-7|TRBD2|TRBV4-2|once
TGTGCCAGCAGCCAAGGGTTAGCGGGGGAGGCCTACGAGCAGTACTTC
CASSQGLAGEAYEQYF
>TRBJ2-1|.|TRBV30|.
TGTGCCTGGAGTGTACCTGGGGGGGCCTCCTACAATGAGCAGTTCTTC
CAWSVPGGASYNEQFF
>TRBJ2-5|.|TRBV21-1|.
TGTGCCAGCCTAGCCCCAGAGACCCAGTACTTC
CASLAPETQYF
>TRBJ2-1|.|TRBV6-5|.
TGTGCCAGCAGTTACGGGGGGCCCTACAATGAGCAGTTCTTC
CASSYGGPYNEQFF
>TRBJ1-5|TRBD1|TRBV19|.
TGTGCCAGTAGTATAGCCCCCGACAGGGAGCGGCAGCCCCAGCATTTT
CASSIAPDRERQPQHF
>TRBJ1-3|TRBD1|TRBV2|.
TGTGCCAGCAGTGGCGAGGCAGGGGGAGGAAACACCATATATTTT
CASSGEAGGGNTIYF
>TRBJ2-7|.|TRBV6-2/TRBV6-3|.
TGTGCCAGCAGTACCCCATCCCGGGGGAGGGAGCAGTACTTC
CASSTPSRGREQYF
>TRBJ2-7|TRBD1|TRBV6-1|.
TGTGCCAGCAGTGAGGGGGACAGAGAGCAGTACTTC
CASSEGDREQYF
>TRBJ1-4|TRBD1|TRBV7-2|.
TGTGCCAGCAGCCGGCAGGGGGGCCTGGGGGAAAAACTGTTTTTT
CASSRQGGLGEKLFF
>TRBJ2-7|.|TRBV9|.
TGTGCCAGCCCCATGTGCGAGGGTGGAGGGGAGCAGTACTTC
CASPMCEGGGEQYF
>TRBJ2-7|TRBD1|TRBV29-1|.
TGCAGCGTTGGAGACAGGGGCTCCTACGAGCAGTACTTC
CSVGDRGSYEQYF
>TRBJ1-1|.|TRBV11-2|.
TGTGCCAGCAGCAGGGGGAACACTGAAGCTTTCTTT
CASSRGNTEAFF
>TRBJ1-4|.|TRBV28|.
TGTGCCAGCAGCTCAAAGGGTGGGGGGGCCCATGAAAAACTGTTTTTT
CASSSKGGGAHEKLFF
>TRBJ1-6|.|TRBV5-1|.
TGCGCCAGCAGCTTGGAGGGGGGAGGAAGGTCACCCCTCCACTTT
CASSLEGGGRSPLHF
>TRBJ2-7|TRBD2|TRBV5-4|.
TGTGCCAGCAGCTCCCGACTAGCGGGAGATTTTGAGCAGTACTTC
CASSSRLAGDFEQYF
>TRBJ1-2|.|TRBV2|.
TGTGCCAGCACGACAGAGCTAAACTATGGCTACACCTTC
CASTTELNYGYTF
>TRBJ1-3|.|TRBV19|.
TGTGCCAGTAGTACTGGCCGGGGGAGGGCTGGAAACACCATATATTTT
CASSTGRGRAGNTIYF
>TRBJ1-5|.|TRBV19|.
TGTGCCAGTAGTATCCAGGATTGGAATCAGCCCCAGCATTTT
CASSIQDWNQPQHF
>TRBJ1-5|.|TRBV28|.
TGTGCCAGCAGTTTATACGGGGGAAACCCCCCCAATCAGCCCCAGCATTTT
CASSLYGGNPPNQPQHF
>TRBJ1-2|.|TRBV6-6|.
TGTGCCAGCACGAGACCCACCCGCCCTAACTATGGCTACACCTTC
CASTRPTRPNYGYTF
>TRBJ1-4|.|TRBV28|once
TGTGCCAGCAGTTTATGGGCAGGGAGGAGTGAAAAACTGTTTTTT
CASSLWAGRSEKLFF
>TRBJ1-5|.|TRBV15|.
TGTGCCACCAGCATCCCCCGAATCAATCAGCCCCAGCATTTT
CATSIPRINQPQHF
>TRBJ1-5|TRBD1|TRBV28|.
TGTGCCAGCAGCTCCGGGACAGGGTATCAGCCCCAGCATTTT
CASSSGTGYQPQHF
>TRBJ2-3|TRBD1|TRBV5-1|.
TGCGCCAGCAGAATGGGGACAGGGGGCTTGACGCAGTATTTT
CASRMGTGGLTQYF
>TRBJ1-5|.|TRBV5-1|.
TGCGCCAGCAGCTTGCAGGGCAGCCCTAGCAATCAGCCCCAGCATTTT
CASSLQGSPSNQPQHF
>TRBJ2-1|TRBD2|TRBV28|.
TGTGCCTCCGGGGGAGGGCCGTCAGAGGAGCAGTTCTTC
CASGGGPSEEQFF
>TRBJ2-7|TRBD1|TRBV4-1|.
TGCGCCAGCAGCCTCCGGGACAGGGGTTACGAGCAGTACTTC
CASSLRDRGYEQYF
>TRBJ2-7|TRBD1|TRBV28|.
TGTGCCAGCAGTTCCCCCCGGACAGGGGGATGGTACGAGCAGTACTTC
CASSSPRTGGWYEQYF
>TRBJ2-6|.|TRBV5-1|.
TGCGCCAGCAGCTTTGCAGGGTCTGGGGCCAACGTCCTGACTTTC
CASSFAGSGANVLTF
>TRBJ1-5|TRBD1|TRBV6-5|.
TGTGCCAGCTGTCAGACAGGGGATCAGCCCCAGCATTTT
CASCQTGDQPQHF
>TRBJ1-1|.|TRBV18|.
TGTGCCAGCTCACCAATTAAGGGGAACACTGAAGCTTTCTTT
CASSPIKGNTEAFF
>TRBJ1-4|TRBD1|TRBV27|.
TGTGCCAGCAGTGGACAGGAGGTTAGGAAACTGTTTTTT
CASSGQEVRKLFF
>TRBJ2-3|.|TRBV6-6|once
TGTGCCAGCAGTCTAGGCCGTACAGATACGCAGTATTTT
CASSLGRTDTQYF
>TRBJ1-5|TRBD1|TRBV19|.
TGTGCCTCCCACCCCCCAGGGGGCGGCCAGCCCCAGCATTTT
CASHPPGGGQPQHF
>TRBJ1-4|.|TRBV9|.
TGTGCCAGCAACCGAGGGCAGGGCCGGGAAAAACTGTTTTTT
CASNRGQGREKLFF
>TRBJ1-3|.|TRBV30|.
TGTGCCTGGAGTGTACCGGGGTCACACTCTGGAAACACCATATATTTT
CAWSVPGSHSGNTIYF
>TRBJ2-1|.|TRBV5-4|.
TGTGCCAGCAGCTCGGACATTTACAATGAGCAGTTCTTC
CASSSDIYNEQFF
>TRBJ2-1|.|TRBV6-5|.
TGTGCCAGCAGTTACTCGGCGGGGACCTTTGAAGAGCAGTTCTTC
CASSYSAGTFEEQFF
>TRBJ2-1|TRBD1|TRBV11-3|.
TGTGCCAGCAGCTTGGGGACAGTGGATCAGCAGTTCTTC
CASSLGTVDQQFF
>TRBJ2-5|.|TRBV6-1|.
TGTGCCAGCAGTGAAGGACTCCTGGAGGAGACCCAGTACTTC
CASSEGLLEETQYF
>TRBJ1-2|TRBD1|TRBV13|.
TGTGCCAGCAGCTTCGGACAGGGAAACTATGGCTACACCTTC
CASSFGQGNYGYTF
>TRBJ2-7|TRBD1|TRBV7-9|.
TGTGCCAGCAGCACAGGGGGCGAGTACGAGCAGTACTTC
CASSTGGEYEQYF
>TRBJ1-3|TRBD1|TRBV4-1|.
TGCGCCAGCAGCCAGGGGGGACAGGGCAACTCTGGAAACACCATATATTTT
CASSQGGQGNSGNTIYF
>TRBJ2-1|TRBD2|TRBV28|.
TGTGCCAGCAGTTTCGGCGGGAGATATGAGCAGTTCTTC
CASSFGGRYEQFF
>TRBJ1-1|.|TRBV5-5|.
TGTGCCAGCCAATTCACAGGGAGGGCTGACACTGAAGCTTTCTTT
CASQFTGRADTEAFF
>TRBJ1-1|.|TRBV30|.
TGTGCCTGGAAACCCCATCGTAGGGGTTATTTCACTGAAGCTTTCTTT
CAWKPHRRGYFTEAFF